The clone carrying this T cell receptor beta chain was seen a few times. The antigen is unknown. Measured with immunoSEQ multiplex PCR; TCRdb has only the in-frame clones, and not every one. There are about 120,000 clones in the sample; about nine tenths occur only once, and 6.5% to 9.5% lies in the top ten. The sample comes from a study of T cell responses to AZD1222 COVID-19 vaccine. Germline V lookup: CDR1 MDHEN, CDR2 SYDVKM. The CDR3 is made up of 14 amino acids. The ends were cut back, 2 bases at V and 0 bases at J, with 7 bases in the middle. General observations from the study: CD4 TCRs linked to vaccination spanned spike, dominating at 160-218 and 743-854.

This sequence joins TRBV28 and TRBJ1-1; no clear D gene. The source of this sequence is an adult in good health. This sample comprised peripheral blood, obtained on day 0 of AZD1222 vaccination. The DNA of the CDR3 is TGTGCCAGCAGTTTAGTCTCCGTGAACACTGAAGCTTTCTTT. It translates to CASSLVSVNTEAFF.